This T cell receptor (beta chain) was recorded in a study of shared clonotypes between healthy human individuals. The wider study: A couple of women and a few men aged 18 to 49 made up the donors. Notes on the study in general: It was only blood that was sampled, and tissue repertoires likely differ.

In the case of this clone: Its specificity is not known.

The sequenced material, unsorted PBMC DNA, was run on ten immunoSEQ deep assay plates. Profiled with immunoSEQ multiplex PCR; TCRdb holds only in-frame clones, not every one. Of fewer than 600,000 clones listed, approximately 80% are singletons. This CDR3 has 16 residues. The ends lost 5 bases at V and 6 bases at J; junction bases unmatched: 11. The germline V gene has CDR1 SEHNR and CDR2 FQNEAQ (reference sequence). The sample was PBMCs. The rearrangement links TRBV7-9 to TRBJ2-1, with 9 bases lining up with TRBD2. This receptor was identified in a woman aged 40 to 49 in good health. Some clones in this sample may be carry-over from other donors' samples. CDR3 in DNA: TGTGCCAGCAGCACCACTCTCGGCGGGAGGGCCAATGAGCAGTTCTTC. As protein: CASSTTLGGRANEQFF.